The 21 T cell receptor beta chains in this list originate from one sample, sequenced in a study of T cells in Graves' hyperthyroidism and ophthalmopathy. Using RNA transcripts as the source, TCR beta CDR3 regions were amplified. A set of HTBI primers served as the primers for a first-round RT-PCR of the TCR CDR3. TCRdb fed the multiplex PCR reads into MiXCR, producing one record per CDR3 protein. The data hold over 550,000 distinct CDR3 sequences, with over 15% observed a single time. The specimen sequenced was blood. These receptors came from a young woman with Graves' hyperthyroidism.

The rearrangement joins TRBV4-1 to TRBJ1-4; no clear D. Between the trimmed V and J ends, which lost 4 bases and 4 bases, there was a span of 19 bases. Germline V gene data show CDR1 as MGHRA and CDR2 as YSYEKL. The CDR3 is 17 residues long. CDR3 sequence reads: CASSLSGLGLNNEKLFF. DNA for the CDR3: TGCGCCAGCAGCCTAAGTGGACTCGGCCTTAATAATGAAAAACTGTTTTTT.

The rearrangement joins TRBV27 to TRBJ1-3; D is perhaps TRBD1 (5 bases). Germline V gene lookup returns CDR1 MNHEY and CDR2 SMNVEV (reference sequence). The V end was cut by 4 bases, the J end by 4 bases, with 14 bases between. This CDR3 has 15 residues. The CDR3 protein is CASSSLPGTGNTIYF. CDR3 in DNA: TGTGCCAGCAGTTCCTTGCCCGGGACCGGAAACACCATATATTTT.

V and J are TRBV29-1 and TRBJ2-1, with TRBD1 matching 8 bases. The ends lost 2 bases at V and 2 bases at J; junction bases unmatched: 5. CDR1 and CDR2 (germline): SQVTM, ANQGSEA. The CDR3 is 15 amino acids. CDR3 coding DNA: TGCAGCGTTGAACGGACAGGGCCTCCCTACAATGAGCAGTTCTTC. As protein: CSVERTGPPYNEQFF.

This clonotype was detected a few times. The V call is TRBV27, the J call TRBJ2-3, with TRBD2 matching over 7 bases. V gave up 6 bases and J gave up 4 bases; unmatched junction bases: 7. Looked up from germline, CDR1 is MNHEY and CDR2 is SMNVEV (reference sequence). The CDR3 extends over 14 amino acids. CDR3 sequence (DNA): TGTGCCAGCAGGGGCCAGCGGGACCCAGATACGCAGTATTTT. It is translated as CASRGQRDPDTQYF.

The genes are TRBV5-4 and TRBJ2-2; no clear D gene. Germline V CDR1 and CDR2: SGHNT, YYREEE (reference sequence). Trimming removed 1 base from V and 7 bases from J, with 8 bases in between. This CDR3 contains 13 residues. This chain's CDR3 is CASSLLGYGELFF. The CDR3 DNA is TGTGCCAGCAGCTTGTTGGGTTACGGGGAGCTGTTTTTT.

In its sample, this clonotype was seen many times. The gene calls are TRBV6-6 and TRBJ2-7; no clear D. This CDR3 spans 14 amino acids. Germline CDR1 MNHNY, CDR2 SVGAGI (reference sequence). Trimming took off 2 bases at V and 2 bases at J, with 10 bases between the two ends. CDR3 coding DNA: TGTGCCAGCAGTTACCCGGACGTGACCTACGAGCAGTACTTC. Translation: CASSYPDVTYEQYF.

This clonotype was observed a few times. The V call is TRBV5-4, the J call TRBJ2-5; D call uncertain. The CDR3 is 13 residues long. The germline V gene has CDR1 SGHNT and CDR2 YYREEE (reference sequence). Between the trimmed V and J ends, which lost 1 base and 1 base, there was a span of 5 bases. This CDR3 is CASSLIPQETQYF. CDR3 nucleotides: TGTGCCAGCAGCTTGATCCCCCAAGAGACCCAGTACTTC.

The chain links TRBV14 to TRBJ1-6; no clear D. With 2 bases removed from V and 7 bases from J, the gap between germline ends came to 12 bases. CDR3 length equals 15 residues. The germline CDR1 and CDR2 sequences are SGHDN and FVKESK. The CDR3 DNA reads TGTGCCAGCAGCCAACTCGCACAGAGGAATTCACCCCTCCACTTT. Its protein is CASSQLAQRNSPLHF. Variable domain in full (rest from reference TRBV14 and TRBJ1-6): EAGVTQFPSHSVIEKGQTVTLRCDPISGHDNLYWYRRVMGKEIKFLLHFVKESKQDESGMPNNRFLAERTGGTYSTLKVQPAELEDSGVYFCASSQLAQRNSPLHFGNGTRLTVT.

Of note for this clonotype: This sequence may be a read error, since a much larger clone differs from it by one base. The chain combines TRBV11-2 with TRBJ1-1; TRBD1 agrees at 8 bases. CDR3 length: 15 amino acids. CDR1 is SGHAT and CDR2 is FQNNGV in the germline V gene. The DNA of the CDR3 is TGTGCCAGCAGCTTTCCAGGGGACAGGAACACTGAAGATTTCTTT. Translating it yields CASSFPGDRNTEDFF. Full variable domain (missing parts from reference TRBV11-2 and TRBJ1-1): EAGVAQSPRYKIIEKRQSVAFWCNPISGHATLYWYQQILGQGPKLLIQFQNNGVVDDSQLPKDRFSAERLKGVDSTLKIQPAKLEDSAVYLCASSFPGDRNTEDFFGQGTRLTVV.

This clonotype was counted many times. The rearrangement uses TRBV20-1 and TRBJ2-1; 9 bases align to TRBD1. The CDR3 length is 15 residues. Germline V lookup: CDR1 DFQATT, CDR2 SNEGSKA (reference sequence). Losses at the gene ends were 3 bases for V and 0 bases for J; bases not matched to a gene: 3. CDR3 residues: CSARRDRASYNEQFF. DNA for the CDR3: TGCAGTGCTAGGCGGGACAGGGCCTCCTACAATGAGCAGTTCTTC.

At least ten counts were recorded for this clonotype. The chain is built from TRBV12-3 or TRBV12-4 and TRBJ1-2; no reliable D call. With 1 base removed from V and 0 bases from J, the gap between germline ends came to 9 bases. CDR3 size: 15 residues. The CDR3 reads CASSLGRRSNYGYTF. CDR3 in DNA: TGTGCCAGCAGTTTAGGTCGCAGATCTAACTATGGCTACACCTTC.

This sequence joins TRBV10-3 and TRBJ2-7, with TRBD2 matching over 14 bases. Germline V CDR1 and CDR2: ENHRY, SYGVKD. This CDR3 spans 15 amino acids. Trimming took 4 bases from V and 4 from J; bases not matched to a gene: 3. The CDR3 DNA reads TGTGCCATCAGTGTGGGGACTAGCGGGAGTTACGAGCAGTACTTC. It translates to CAISVGTSGSYEQYF.

This clonotype was seen more than once but under ten times. The rearrangement uses TRBV4-3 and TRBJ2-3, with D tentatively TRBD2 (6 bases). Trimming removed 4 bases from V and 4 bases from J, with 21 bases in between. Germline values: CDR1 LGHNA, CDR2 YSLEER. The CDR3 is made up of 17 amino acids. The CDR3: CASSRQSGGAAADTQYF. DNA for the CDR3: TGCGCCAGCAGCCGACAAAGCGGCGGGGCGGCCGCAGATACGCAGTATTTT.

This chain links TRBV9 with TRBJ1-1; tentatively, D is TRBD1 (6 bases). Germline CDR1 and CDR2: SGDLS and YYNGEE. The CDR3 contains 16 residues. The V end lost 3 bases, the J end lost 1 base, and 16 bases lay between the germline ends. The CDR3 nucleotides read TGTGCCAGCAGCGCGGGCGGGGGGCTCGGGAACACTGAAGCTTTCTTT. Its translation is CASSAGGGLGNTEAFF.

This clonotype was detected only a few times. The chain recombines TRBV14 with TRBJ1-1, with D unclear. This CDR3 is built from 13 residues. Germline V lookup: CDR1 SGHDN, CDR2 FVKESK. Deletions cut 0 bases from V and 3 bases from J, with 5 bases between. CDR3: CASSQDRYTEAFF. CDR3 DNA: TGTGCCAGCAGCCAAGATAGGTACACTGAAGCTTTCTTT.

This clonotype occurred a few times. CDR3 in amino acids: CARGRGTYEQYF. In nucleotides, the CDR3 is TGTGCCAGGGGACGGGGGACCTACGAGCAGTACTTC. The chain has TRBV2 and TRBJ2-7, with a tentative D call TRBD2 (6 bases). Germline CDR1 SNHLY, CDR2 FYNNEI. The CDR3 has 12 amino acids. Trimming pared 9 bases from V and 2 bases from J, leaving 11 bases between.

Many counts were recorded for this clonotype. This chain links TRBV12-3 or TRBV12-4 with TRBJ1-6; 7 nucleotides agree with TRBD1. J gave up 6 bases and V 8 bases, and 10 bases lay outside the gene matches. The CDR3 contains 15 residues. The DNA of the CDR3 is TGTGCCAGCCTCCGTGGGACAGCTTTTAATTCACCCCTCCACTTT. This gives the protein CASLRGTAFNSPLHF.

Many counts were recorded for this clonotype. The genes are TRBV30 and TRBJ1-2, with no clear D. V dropped 5 bases and J dropped 4 bases, with 11 bases sitting between them. The CDR3 covers 12 residues. Germline lookup yields CDR1 GTSNPN and CDR2 SVGIG (reference sequence). CDR3 sequence reads: CAWDLGGYGYTF. DNA of the CDR3: TGTGCCTGGGACTTGGGAGGCTATGGCTACACCTTC.

In this sample, this clonotype turned up a few times. This chain links TRBV7-2 with TRBJ2-5; D is undetermined. The CDR3 sequence is 14 residues long. Germline V gene lookup returns CDR1 SGHTA and CDR2 FQGNSA. Trimming stripped 6 bases from V and 0 bases from J, with 11 bases between. The CDR3 DNA is TGTGCCAGCAGTGAAGGCCCGTACCAAGAGACCCAGTACTTC. Encoded protein: CASSEGPYQETQYF. Full variable domain (rest looked up from reference TRBV7-2 and TRBJ2-5): GAGVSQSPSNKVTEKGKDVELRCDPISGHTALYWYRQSLGQGLEFLIYFQGNSAPDKSGLPSDRFSAERTGGSVSTLTIQRTQQEDSAVYLCASSEGPYQETQYFGPGTRLLVL.

This clonotype was counted only a few times. The chain employs TRBV7-6 and TRBJ2-1; a weak D match, TRBD2 (6 bases). Trimming took 4 bases from V and 7 from J, leaving 11 bases between them. CDR3 size: 13 residues. CDR1 and CDR2 from the germline V gene are SGHVS and FNYEAQ. DNA for the CDR3: TGTGCCAGCAGCTATAGCGGACTAAATGAGCAGTTCTTC. This gives the protein CASSYSGLNEQFF.

The table lists this clonotype with many counts. The chain is built from TRBV2 and TRBJ2-4, with D uncertain. The germline gives CDR1 SNHLY, CDR2 FYNNEI. Trimming left V 6 bases short and J 2 bases short, with 14 bases between. CDR3 length: 15 residues. The CDR3 nucleotides read TGTGCCAGCAGCGCGAAAACAGCAACCAAAAACATTCAGTACTTC. As protein: CASSAKTATKNIQYF.